This T cell receptor (beta chain) was retrieved from a study of blood T cell repertoires in COVID-19. Per the original data handling: Reference gene primer amplification yielded estimated nucleated cell counts. The assay was immunoSEQ multiplex PCR, and TCRdb's table has in-frame clones only and misses some. V and J calls and clone size are as listed in that table; D and trimming were resolved from the DNA. This sample has about 300,000 clones; around 85% occur once, and the top ten carry around 2%. After removal of 4 bases from V and 8 bases from J, the junction contained 8 bases not matched to a gene. Germline V gene lookup returns CDR1 SGDLS and CDR2 YYNGEE. This CDR3 contains 13 residues. The age range of participants was about 18 to 95 years, with residence in about 25 US areas. Assignments of participants to cohorts depended upon their own reported clinical history. Each exposed participant met a COVID-19 case in the 2 weeks preceding study entry.

The sequenced sample consisted of PBMCs or T cells enriched from blood (not recorded which). V gene TRBV9 combines with J gene TRBJ1-1; TRBD1 aligns across 7 bases. This clonotype was sampled from a woman aged 30 to 39 who had been exposed to COVID-19. The CDR3 bases are TGTGCCAGCAGCCCCTCACAGGGGACAGAAGCTTTCTTT. Translation: CASSPSQGTEAFF.